This TCR beta chain comes out of a study of CD8 T cells in ankylosing spondylitis. CDR1 ENHRY and CDR2 SYGVKD come from the germline V gene. The CDR3 sequence is 13 residues long. Trimming pared 8 bases from V and 3 bases from J, leaving 13 bases between. The study, taken as a whole, reports: One TCR beta motif, made up of seven to nine highly homologous variants, appeared characteristic of ankylosing spondylitis blood. Disease-linked clones displayed a CD8+ phenotype and appeared relatively rarely in peripheral blood. Researchers reportedly found disease-linked clones significantly enriched in matched ankylosing spondylitis synovial fluid.

This clonotype was seen repeatedly, ten times or more. Antigen: not known. Making use of molecular barcodes, quantitative 5'-RACE generated TCR beta libraries. TCRdb re-analysed the 5' RACE reads in MiXCR, keeping a single row per CDR3 protein. Among 200,000 or so distinct CDR3 sequences listed, 18% were seen once. The TCR sequence derives from a male donor under 30 with ankylosing spondylitis or in good health (not recorded which). The rearrangement joins TRBV10-3 to TRBJ2-5; TRBD2 might be the D (8 bases). The sample was blood, either unsorted or a sorted T cell fraction (not recorded which). The chain's CDR3 is CAISGGGKETQYF. The CDR3 nucleotides are TGTGCCATCTCGGGAGGGGGCAAAGAGACCCAGTACTTC.